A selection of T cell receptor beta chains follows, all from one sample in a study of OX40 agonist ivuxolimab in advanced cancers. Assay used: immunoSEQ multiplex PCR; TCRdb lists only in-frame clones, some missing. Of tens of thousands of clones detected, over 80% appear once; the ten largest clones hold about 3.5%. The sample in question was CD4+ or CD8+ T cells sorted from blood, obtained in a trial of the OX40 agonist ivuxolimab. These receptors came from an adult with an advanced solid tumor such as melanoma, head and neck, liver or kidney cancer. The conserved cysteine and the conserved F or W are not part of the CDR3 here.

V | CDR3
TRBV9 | ASTPGLAGDNEQF
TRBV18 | ASSPTEMNTEAF
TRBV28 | ASSFVGDAKNIQY
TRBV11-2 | ASSLVRLAGSKETQY
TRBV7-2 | ASSLGILVSANEKLF
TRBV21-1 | ASSNHLTYEQY
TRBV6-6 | ASSYRLKQY
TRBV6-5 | ASSWTANTEAF
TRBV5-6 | ASSFGTGAYGYT
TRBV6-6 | ASSYLASPTYEQY
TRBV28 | ASTLTSLNEQF
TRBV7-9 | ASSYRRRDPVRPYEQY
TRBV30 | AWSVEAGSGLNEQF
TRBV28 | ASSTQPPEQF
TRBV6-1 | ASSERPSPVDTQY
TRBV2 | ASSEDRADQPQH
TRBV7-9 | ASSLAQPGSGRPYEQY
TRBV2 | ASSVDRDTGELF
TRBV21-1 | ASSKEAGGTGELF
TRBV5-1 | ASSSGQMTYEQY
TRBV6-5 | ASIGFGYEQY
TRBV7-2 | ASSRQVAGANVLT
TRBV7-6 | ASSLGPSDEQY
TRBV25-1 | ALPQLARETQY
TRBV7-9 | AHVGARGNTIY
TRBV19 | ASSTVQDSGANVLT
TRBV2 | ASKEREEETQY
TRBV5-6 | ASSVREGGRNQPQH
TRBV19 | ATSPKGQFGDTQY
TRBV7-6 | ASSLRVQETQY
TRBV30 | AWSQNNEQF
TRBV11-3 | ASSLGEGRDEQY
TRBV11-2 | ASSPLGTAYYEQY
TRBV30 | ACRPGRADEAF
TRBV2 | ASNDNSYEQY
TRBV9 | ASSLEGSGYNEQF
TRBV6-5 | ASSKLAGSIDEQF
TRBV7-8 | ASSPRTSFYEQY
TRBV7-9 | ASIPWEGAEAF
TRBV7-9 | ASSPRQASTGELF
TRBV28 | ASSEQNYGYT
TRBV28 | ASSLLTRASQPQH
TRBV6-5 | ASSYVGEQY
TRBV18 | ASSPSATNEKLF
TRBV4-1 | ASSQVEGDSYEQY
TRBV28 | ASSSRDAGGETQY
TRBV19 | ASSLQTGNTEAF
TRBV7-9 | ASSSGGGYGYT